Listed below are T cell receptor beta chains from one sample, sequenced in a study of T cell repertoires in cytomegalovirus infection. TCRdb reprocessed the reads with MiXCR, giving one entry per CDR3 protein. The sample includes a few hundred thousand distinct CDR3 sequences, roughly 15% seen only once; the top ten take around 12%. Sequenced material: PBMCs. The receptor set was obtained from a human donor in good health (CMV status not recorded). Some clones in this sample may be carry-over from other donors' samples. The CDR3 runs from the conserved cysteine through the conserved F or W. A D gene is named only where the DNA matches it firmly. A clone size is listed for some rows: how often the clone was seen (once, few, many), or a class if it is expanded.

>TRBJ1-5|.|.|TRBV9
TGTGCCAGCAGCAAAGACAGTGATCAGCCCCAGCATTTT
CASSKDSDQPQHF
>TRBJ2-7|.|.|TRBV7-9
TGTGCCAGCAGCTTGCCTAGCGTCACATTGGACGAGCAGTACTTC
CASSLPSVTLDEQYF
>TRBJ2-7|.|.|TRBV20-1
TGCAGTGCAGGACTCGTGGCCCAGCAGTACTTC
CSAGLVAQQYF
>TRBJ2-3|many|TRBD1|TRBV6-1
TGTGCCAGCGTCTCTGGACAGGGTACCTCTATTAGCACAGATACGCAGTATTTT
CASVSGQGTSISTDTQYF
>TRBJ2-3|few|TRBD1|TRBV10-3
TGTGCCATCAGCCCTGGGACAGGGTTTCTCCCAGACACAGATACGCAGTATTTT
CAISPGTGFLPDTDTQYF
>TRBJ2-3|.|.|TRBV20-1
TGCAGTGCTAGAGATGGAGGCCTCAGGGACGGCACAGATACGCAGTATTTT
CSARDGGLRDGTDTQYF
>TRBJ2-1|many|TRBD2|TRBV7-2
TGTGCCAGCAGCTTACCCGGACTAGCGGGGGCATGGAATGAGCAGTTCTTC
CASSLPGLAGAWNEQFF
>TRBJ1-5|.|.|TRBV20-1
TGCAGTGCTAGATTGGGGGGGATCAGCAATCAGCCCCAGCATTTT
CSARLGGISNQPQHF
>TRBJ2-5|many|TRBD2|TRBV7-2
TGTGCCAGCAGCGGAGGACTAGCGGGGGTGCGAGAGACCCAGTACTTC
CASSGGLAGVRETQYF
>TRBJ2-5|.|TRBD1|TRBV2
TGTGCCAGCAGGGGTCAGGACAGGTCGTCGAGGACCCAGTACTTC
CASRGQDRSSRTQYF
>TRBJ2-2|.|.|TRBV2
TGTGCCAGCAGTGAAAAGGGGGGCACCGGGGAGCTGTTTTTT
CASSEKGGTGELFF
>TRBJ1-5|many|TRBD1|TRBV7-9
TGTGCCAGCAGCCCAGGGGGACCGGTAGAAGATCAGCCCCAGCATTTT
CASSPGGPVEDQPQHF
>TRBJ1-2|many|TRBD1|TRBV10-3
TGTGCCATCAGTGAGATGGACAGGAACTATGGCTACACCTTC
CAISEMDRNYGYTF
>TRBJ2-7|many|TRBD1|TRBV12-3/TRBV12-4
TGTGCCAGCATGGGACAGGACTCCTACGAGCAGTACTTC
CASMGQDSYEQYF
>TRBJ2-3|.|TRBD2|TRBV20-1
TGCAGTGCTAGAGTGGGGGGGAAAGATACGCAGTATTTT
CSARVGGKDTQYF
>TRBJ1-2|few|.|TRBV7-2
TGTGCCAGCAGCTTAGTAGCAGGGAAAGGGTATGGCTACACCTTC
CASSLVAGKGYGYTF
>TRBJ2-2|.|.|TRBV6-5
TGTGCCAGCAGTTACTCGACCGCATTACTCACCGGGGAGCTGTTTTTT
CASSYSTALLTGELFF
>TRBJ1-5|.|TRBD1|TRBV20-1
TGCAGTGCTTATACAGGGGAAGGGGGAAATCAGCCCCAGCATTTT
CSAYTGEGGNQPQHF
>TRBJ2-7|.|TRBD1|TRBV20-1
TGCAGTGCTTCCCGGGACAGGGGCTACGAGCAGTACTTC
CSASRDRGYEQYF
>TRBJ2-1|few|.|TRBV6-5
TGTGCCAGCAGTTACTCGTCGCCCCACGGACACGGGTACAATGAGCAGTTCTTC
CASSYSSPHGHGYNEQFF
>TRBJ2-1|.|.|TRBV15
TGTGCCACCAGCAGAGTAAATTGGGGGACCTACAATGAGCAGTTCTTC
CATSRVNWGTYNEQFF
>TRBJ2-7|.|TRBD1|TRBV5-6
TGTGCCAGCAGCCAACCGAGACAGGGCTGGTACGAGCAGTACTTC
CASSQPRQGWYEQYF
>TRBJ1-6|few|.|TRBV4-2
TGTGCCAGCAGCCAAAGTAAAATCGGGTCAGGGTGGTCACCCCTCCACTTT
CASSQSKIGSGWSPLHF
>TRBJ1-6|few|.|TRBV9
TGTGCCAGCAGCACAGGGCTAAATTCACCCCTCCACTTT
CASSTGLNSPLHF
>TRBJ2-5|many|.|TRBV7-2
TGTGCCAGCAGAGTGGCTAGCGTAGAGACCCAGTACTTC
CASRVASVETQYF
>TRBJ2-5|many|.|TRBV7-6
TGTGCCAGCAGCTCCAGGGTTAACCAAGAGACCCAGTACTTC
CASSSRVNQETQYF
>TRBJ1-4|.|.|TRBV4-1
TGCGCCAGCAGCCACGGGACGTCCGAAAAACTGTTTTTT
CASSHGTSEKLFF
>TRBJ1-5|.|.|TRBV10-3
TGTGCCATCAGTGAGTCAAAAGGGGGAAGCAATCAGCCCCAGCATTTT
CAISESKGGSNQPQHF
>TRBJ2-3|many|TRBD1|TRBV7-6
TGTGCCAGCAGCGTATTCACCCCGGCGGGACAGGGGAGCACAGATACGCAGTATTTT
CASSVFTPAGQGSTDTQYF
>TRBJ2-2|many|TRBD2|TRBV10-3
TGTGCCATCAGTGAGCGGGGGGTCAACACCGGGGAGCTGTTTTTT
CAISERGVNTGELFF
>TRBJ1-4|many|.|TRBV2
TGTGCCAGCAGACCCGGGCCTTGGGAAAAACTGTTTTTT
CASRPGPWEKLFF
>TRBJ2-5|many|.|TRBV7-2
TGTGCCAGCAGCTTAATGGAGGGGGGATGGAAGACCCAGTACTTC
CASSLMEGGWKTQYF
>TRBJ2-5|few|TRBD2|TRBV7-2
TGTGCCAGCAGACGGACTAGCGGGGGATTCCAAGAGACCCAGTACTTC
CASRRTSGGFQETQYF
>TRBJ2-7|.|TRBD1|TRBV29-1
TGCAGCGTCGGACAGGTCAGCTCCTACGAGCAGTACTTC
CSVGQVSSYEQYF
>TRBJ1-1|once|.|TRBV2
TGTGCCAGCCACGGGTCCAATAGGAACACTGAAGCTTTCTTT
CASHGSNRNTEAFF
>TRBJ2-3|many|.|TRBV7-2
TGTGCCAGCAGCTCCGCCACAGATACGCAGTATTTT
CASSSATDTQYF
>TRBJ2-2|.|TRBD2|TRBV4-2
TGTGCCAGCAGCGGACGACTAGCGGGGGGCCCCGGGGAGCTGTTTTTT
CASSGRLAGGPGELFF
>TRBJ1-5|few|.|TRBV6-2/TRBV6-3
TGTGCCAGCGACTCCGACAGAATCAATCAGCCCCAGCATTTT
CASDSDRINQPQHF
>TRBJ1-5|.|.|TRBV10-2
TGCGCCAGCAGTGAGTCAGGGCAGTTTAATCAGCCCCAGCATTTT
CASSESGQFNQPQHF
>TRBJ2-1|few|TRBD2|TRBV18
TGTGCCAGCTCACAAAACGACCTCGGACTAGCTTACAATGAGCAGTTCTTC
CASSQNDLGLAYNEQFF
>TRBJ1-2|.|.|TRBV4-1
TGCGCCAGCAGCTTTCGACAGAAATCTAACTATGGCTACACCTTC
CASSFRQKSNYGYTF
>TRBJ2-1|.|.|TRBV6-2/TRBV6-3
TGTGCCAGCAGTTCCCCCAGGGTGCGTAAAGATGAGCAGTTCTTC
CASSSPRVRKDEQFF
>TRBJ2-1|many|TRBD1|TRBV7-8
TGTGCCAGCAGCTGGGCCTCGGGACAGGGGAACGGTGAGCAGTTCTTC
CASSWASGQGNGEQFF
>TRBJ1-6|.|.|TRBV2
TGTGCCAGCGGACGGATGAATTCACCCCTCCACTTT
CASGRMNSPLHF
>TRBJ2-3|.|TRBD2|TRBV20-1
TGCAGTGCCAGCACCCTACCCGGGACTAGCGGGGGGGCCGCAGATACGCAGTATTTT
CSASTLPGTSGGAADTQYF
>TRBJ2-2|.|.|TRBV6-2/TRBV6-3
TGTGCCAGCAGGATGACTAGATCCACCGGGGAGCTGTTTTTT
CASRMTRSTGELFF
>TRBJ2-7|few|.|TRBV5-1
TGCGCCAGCAGCGGATTACAGGGACGCGGGCACGAGCAGTACTTC
CASSGLQGRGHEQYF
>TRBJ2-1|once|.|TRBV7-9
TGTGCCAGCAGCTTAGCCGACGGAAGCTCCTACAATGAGCAGTTCTTC
CASSLADGSSYNEQFF
>TRBJ1-2|.|.|TRBV5-1
TGCGCCAGCAGCTTGGAGTCGGGGGTGTTGAGCTATGGCTACACCTTC
CASSLESGVLSYGYTF
>TRBJ2-3|.|TRBD1|TRBV4-2
TGTGCCAGCACACGATCGGGACAGGGAACGTCAGATACGCAGTATTTT
CASTRSGQGTSDTQYF
>TRBJ1-1|few|TRBD1|TRBV11-2
TGTGCCAGCAGCTTGTTGGACAGGGGGAACACTGAAGCTTTCTTT
CASSLLDRGNTEAFF
>TRBJ2-3|.|.|TRBV7-9
TGTGCCAGCAGCGCCCTTCCGGATACGCAGTATTTT
CASSALPDTQYF
>TRBJ1-5|many|TRBD1|TRBV12-3/TRBV12-4
TGTGCCAGCAGTCGCAGACAGGGTAGCAATCAGCCCCAGCATTTT
CASSRRQGSNQPQHF
>TRBJ1-3|few|.|TRBV6-1
TGTGCCAGCAGTGAATACGAGACTCCAGGAAACACCATATATTTT
CASSEYETPGNTIYF
>TRBJ1-6|.|.|TRBV12-3/TRBV12-4
TGTGCCAGCAGACCCGACAGTAATAATTCACCCCTCCACTTT
CASRPDSNNSPLHF
>TRBJ1-6|.|TRBD1|TRBV5-6
TGTGCCAGCAGCCGCGGGACAGCGAATTCACCCCTCCACTTT
CASSRGTANSPLHF
>TRBJ1-6|many|TRBD1|TRBV12-3/TRBV12-4
TGTGCCACCAGGCTCGGACAGGCTCCTAATTCACCCCTCCACTTT
CATRLGQAPNSPLHF
>TRBJ2-7|.|TRBD1|TRBV6-2/TRBV6-3
TGTGCCAGCAACCCGGGACAGGCCTACGAGCAGTACTTC
CASNPGQAYEQYF